Following are 29 T cell receptor beta chains from one sample sequenced in a study of blood T cell repertoires in COVID-19. The assay was immunoSEQ multiplex PCR, and TCRdb's table has in-frame clones only and misses some. The sample consists of 250,000 to 350,000 clones, 85% to 90% of them appearing once. The sequenced material came from PBMCs or T cells enriched from blood (not recorded which). These receptor sequences come from a woman aged 60-70 years in a cohort exposed to, infected with or recovered from COVID-19 (not recorded which).

The genes are TRBV20-1 and TRBJ1-2; 8 bases fit TRBD1. Germline V gives CDR1 DFQATT, CDR2 SNEGSKA (reference sequence). The V segment lost 5 bases and the J segment 7 bases; nucleotides outside the gene matches: 0. The CDR3 totals 10 residues. DNA of the CDR3: TGCAGTGCTGACAGGGGTGGCTACACCTTC. As protein: CSADRGGYTF.

Only one count was recorded for this clone. This chain joins TRBV5-1 and TRBJ2-2; 7 nucleotides align to TRBD2. V shed 5 bases and J 1 base; nucleotides not matched to a gene: 5. This CDR3 has 15 residues. Germline V CDR1 and CDR2: SGHRS, YFSETQ. DNA of the CDR3: TGCGCCAGCAGTGGGGCTAGCGGGAACACCGGGGAGCTGTTTTTT. It yields the protein CASSGASGNTGELFF.

This clone was seen just once. The J gene is TRBJ1-6, the V gene TRBV7-9; no clear D. Deletions cut 2 bases from V and 8 bases from J, with 10 bases between. The CDR3 totals 14 residues. Per the germline V gene, CDR1 is SEHNR and CDR2 is FQNEAQ (reference sequence). This CDR3 reads CASSLLQLDSPLHF. In DNA, the CDR3 is TGTGCCAGCAGCTTACTACAGCTTGATTCACCCCTCCACTTT.

The genes are TRBV4-1 and TRBJ1-5, with 7 bases identical to TRBD1. The CDR3 extends over 14 amino acids. The germline V gene has CDR1 MGHRA and CDR2 YSYEKL. V was clipped by 4 bases and J by 4 bases; unmatched bases: 4. This CDR3 reads CASSPGGGNQPQHF. The DNA of the CDR3 is TGCGCCAGCAGCCCAGGGGGAGGAAATCAGCCCCAGCATTTT.

The J gene is TRBJ2-1, the V gene TRBV18; 11 bases map to TRBD1. V was clipped by 0 bases and J by 7 bases; unmatched bases: 5. Germline CDR1 is KGHSH and CDR2 is LQKENI. This CDR3 has 16 amino acids. The CDR3 nucleotides read TGTGCCAGCTCACCACCCCGGGGACAGGGGGGAAATGAGCAGTTCTTC. Its protein product is CASSPPRGQGGNEQFF. Full variable domain (remainder filled in from reference TRBV18 and TRBJ2-1): NAGVMQNPRHLVRRRGQEARLRCSPMKGHSHVYWYRQLPEEGLKFMVYLQKENIIDESGMPKERFSAEFPKEGPSILRIQQVVRGDSAAYFCASSPPRGQGGNEQFFGPGTRLTVL.

This clone occurred a few times. V and J are TRBV28 and TRBJ1-4; tentative D call: TRBD1 (5 bases). The CDR3 is 17 residues long. The germline V gene encodes CDR1 MDHEN and CDR2 SYDVKM. V lost 5 bases, J lost 2 bases, and 18 bases lay in between. The CDR3 loop is CASSPRGEGPTNEKLFF. The CDR3 DNA sequence: TGTGCCAGCAGTCCCCGGGGGGAAGGACCGACTAATGAAAAACTGTTTTTT.

V usage is TRBV25-1 and J usage is TRBJ2-7, with a weak D call TRBD2 (6 bases). CDR1 is MGHDK and CDR2 is SYGVNS in the germline V gene. The germline V and J ends were trimmed by 8 bases and 3 bases, with 8 bases remaining between them. This CDR3 comprises 11 residues. The DNA for the CDR3 is TGTGCCAGCGGGGACTTCTACGAGCAGTACTTC. This gives the protein CASGDFYEQYF.

The chain employs TRBV28 and TRBJ2-7; 7 nucleotides match TRBD1. CDR3 length: 16 residues. The germline gives CDR1 MDHEN, CDR2 SYDVKM. J was trimmed by 2 bases and V by 5 bases; bases with no gene match: 12. This CDR3 reads CASSTPRQGRAYEQYF. The CDR3, as DNA: TGTGCCAGCAGTACCCCGAGACAGGGAAGAGCCTACGAGCAGTACTTC.

This chain uses TRBV18 with TRBJ2-1, with D uncertain. The CDR3 has 16 residues. The germline gives CDR1 KGHSH, CDR2 LQKENI. The V and J ends lost 3 bases and 5 bases respectively, with 17 bases between them. CDR3 region: CASSPRPATRDNEQFF. The CDR3 region has the DNA TGTGCCAGCTCACCCCGCCCCGCAACTCGGGACAATGAGCAGTTCTTC.

The V gene is TRBV18, the J gene TRBJ1-3; 7 bases are a match to TRBD1. V shed 5 bases and J 1 base; nucleotides not matched to a gene: 5. The CDR3 contains 15 residues. Germline CDR1 reads KGHSH; CDR2 reads LQKENI. DNA of the CDR3: TGTGCCAGCTCATTCGTACAGGGGTCTGGAAACACCATATATTTT. It translates to CASSFVQGSGNTIYF.

J is TRBJ1-6 and V is TRBV6-5; 7 bases align to TRBD1. J was trimmed by 6 bases and V by 10 bases; bases with no gene match: 12. CDR1 and CDR2 (germline): MNHEY, SVGAGI. This CDR3 spans 15 amino acids. The CDR3 nucleotides read TGTGCCACCATCGGTCCGGGACAGAGTAATTCACCCCTCCACTTT. Residues: CATIGPGQSNSPLHF.

This clone is a singleton in its sample. The chain couples TRBV6-6 to TRBJ2-1; the match to TRBD2 covers 10 bases. The V segment lost 6 bases and the J segment 7 bases; nucleotides outside the gene matches: 6. This CDR3 is 14 amino acids long. Germline-derived CDR1 and CDR2 are MNHNY and SVGAGI (reference sequence). CDR3 region: CASRNLAGDNEQFF. In DNA, the CDR3 is TGTGCCAGCAGAAACCTAGCGGGAGATAATGAGCAGTTCTTC.

This clone was picked up many times. V and J are TRBV28 and TRBJ1-3; maybe TRBD1 (6 bases). V was pared by 3 bases and J by 4 bases, with 13 bases between. This CDR3 is built from 15 residues. Per the germline V gene, CDR1 is MDHEN and CDR2 is SYDVKM. CDR3: CASSFGGQIGNTIYF. Written as DNA, the CDR3 is TGTGCCAGCAGTTTCGGCGGACAGATAGGAAACACCATATATTTT. Full variable domain (missing parts from reference TRBV28 and TRBJ1-3): DVKVTQSSRYLVKRTGEKVFLECVQDMDHENMFWYRQDPGLGLRLIYFSYDVKMKEKGDIPEGYSVSREKKERFSLILESASTNQTSMYLCASSFGGQIGNTIYFGEGSWLTVV.

The genes are TRBV29-1 and TRBJ2-7; TRBD1 matches at 9 bases. V lost 6 bases to trimming and J lost 11 bases; unmatched junction nucleotides: 11. The CDR3 contains 12 residues. Germline-derived CDR1 and CDR2 are SQVTM and ANQGSEA. In DNA form, the CDR3 reads TGCAGCGTCGATACGGACAGGGGAACTAAGTACTTC. Its translation is CSVDTDRGTKYF.

The genes are TRBV7-2 and TRBJ2-2; 8 bases align to TRBD1. V lost 4 bases, J lost 5 bases, and 18 bases stayed unmatched. Germline-derived CDR1 and CDR2 are SGHTA and FQGNSA. The CDR3 runs to 19 residues. DNA for the CDR3: TGTGCCAGCAGCTCCGGGCCATTCGACAGGGGCGGCAGGACCGGGGAGCTGTTTTTT. It encodes CASSSGPFDRGGRTGELFF.

The chain combines TRBV28 with TRBJ1-2, with D maybe TRBD1 (5 bases). This CDR3 region has 11 residues. Germline V gene data show CDR1 as MDHEN and CDR2 as SYDVKM. V dropped 2 bases and J dropped 8 bases, with 6 bases sitting between them. This CDR3 is CASSLPGGYTF. For the CDR3, the DNA is TGTGCCAGCAGTTTACCAGGGGGCTACACCTTC.

The rearrangement joins TRBV11-2 to TRBJ2-7; TRBD1 matches 7 bases. After removal of 5 bases from V and 3 bases from J, the junction contained 10 bases not matched to a gene. This CDR3 comprises 15 residues. Per germline, CDR1 SGHAT and CDR2 FQNNGV. In DNA form, the CDR3 reads TGTGCCAGCAGCCGAAAGCAGGGGGACCTCTACGAGCAGTACTTC. It is translated as CASSRKQGDLYEQYF.

The rearrangement uses TRBV10-1 and TRBJ2-1; TRBD2 matches 12 bases. CDR1 and CDR2 from the germline V gene are WNHNN and SYGVQD (reference sequence). CDR3 length equals 16 residues. V lost 10 bases to trimming and J lost 7 bases; unmatched junction nucleotides: 14. CDR3 residues: CANCVEGTSGPNEQFF. Written as DNA, the CDR3 is TGCGCCAATTGCGTAGAAGGGACTAGCGGGCCTAATGAGCAGTTCTTC.

V is TRBV5-6 and J is TRBJ2-4; 7 bases fit TRBD1. CDR3 size: 13 residues. Trimming at V came to 2 bases and at J to 5 bases, leaving 1 base not matched to a gene. Germline V gives CDR1 SGHDT, CDR2 YYEEEE. CDR3 residues: CASSFQGENIQYF. CDR3 nucleotide sequence: TGTGCCAGCAGCTTTCAGGGGGAAAACATTCAGTACTTC.

The chain carries TRBV6-5 and TRBJ1-3; D gene unclear. From germline, CDR1 is MNHEY and CDR2 SVGAGI. CDR3 length: 15 amino acids. The V and J ends lost 6 bases and 0 bases respectively, with 12 bases between them. In DNA form, the CDR3 reads TGTGCCAGCAGCCTCGGACTGTACTCTGGAAACACCATATATTTT. Translated, it gives CASSLGLYSGNTIYF.

V and J are TRBV18 and TRBJ1-2; D is ambiguous. The CDR3 consists of 15 residues. Trimming removed 3 bases from V and 5 bases from J, with 16 bases in between. Germline-derived CDR1 and CDR2 are KGHSH and LQKENI. The CDR3 nucleotides read TGTGCCAGCTCACCGGTTCCGACCGGGGTTTATGGCTACACCTTC. It codes for CASSPVPTGVYGYTF. The whole variable domain, filled in from reference TRBV18 and TRBJ1-2, reads NAGVMQNPRHLVRRRGQEARLRCSPMKGHSHVYWYRQLPEEGLKFMVYLQKENIIDESGMPKERFSAEFPKEGPSILRIQQVVRGDSAAYFCASSPVPTGVYGYTFGSGTRLTVV.

The CDR3 bases are TGTGCCTACAACCGGGACTCCCCCGCGGGCTCTGGGGCCAACGTCCTGACTTTC. Translating gives CAYNRDSPAGSGANVLTF. J is TRBJ2-6 and V is TRBV30, with D perhaps matching TRBD2 (6 bases). The V and J ends lost 7 bases and 0 bases respectively, with 22 bases between them. Germline V CDR1 and CDR2: GTSNPN, SVGIG (reference sequence). The CDR3 is made up of 18 amino acids.

This rearrangement joins TRBV3-1 (or the pseudogene TRBV3-2) to TRBJ2-1, with 13 positions matching TRBD2. V lost 1 base to trimming and J lost 7 bases; unmatched junction nucleotides: 1. CDR1 and CDR2 (germline): LGHDT, YNNKEL (reference sequence). This CDR3 region has 15 residues. As DNA, the CDR3 is TGTGCCAGCAGCCAAGCGACTAGCGGGAGGAATGAGCAGTTCTTC. Its translation: CASSQATSGRNEQFF.

The V gene is TRBV2, the J gene TRBJ2-1; tentative D call: TRBD2 (6 bases). V lost 9 bases and J lost 4, with 19 bases in between. CDR3 length: 15 residues. Germline CDR1 SNHLY, CDR2 FYNNEI. This CDR3 reads CARSLSAGSYNEQFF. CDR3 sequence (DNA): TGTGCCAGATCACTCTCGGCGGGATCATACAATGAGCAGTTCTTC.

The chain has TRBV5-4 and TRBJ2-7; 9 bases map to TRBD2. From germline, CDR1 is SGHNT and CDR2 YYREEE (reference sequence). This CDR3 contains 16 residues. V was clipped by 4 bases and J by 9 bases; unmatched bases: 17. The CDR3 DNA reads as TGTGCCAGCAGCCCAACCGGGACTAGCCTGCCCTTAGTGCAGTACTTC. This encodes CASSPTGTSLPLVQYF.

The V gene is TRBV7-2, the J gene TRBJ2-5; 7 positions match TRBD2. Trimming at V came to 2 bases and at J to 2 bases, leaving 11 bases not matched to a gene. CDR3 length: 17 amino acids. Germline V gene lookup returns CDR1 SGHTA and CDR2 FQGNSA. CDR3 sequence reads: CASSLKYWVGGQETQYF. The CDR3 DNA sequence: TGTGCCAGCAGCTTAAAATATTGGGTGGGGGGGCAAGAGACCCAGTACTTC.

This chain connects TRBV27 to TRBJ2-1; maybe TRBD1 (6 bases). The germline gives CDR1 MNHEY, CDR2 SMNVEV (reference sequence). Trimming shortened V by 5 bases and J by 1 base, and 15 bases separated the two germline ends. There are 16 residues in the CDR3. In nucleotides, the CDR3 is TGTGCCAGCAGTCGGGCGGCCAGGGGTTCCTACAATGAGCAGTTCTTC. This codes for CASSRAARGSYNEQFF.

Here the CDR3 DNA reads TGTGCCTGGGCCGGGACAGGGGGTCCCGGGGCCAACGTCCTGACTTTC. Protein: CAWAGTGGPGANVLTF. The chain carries TRBV30 and TRBJ2-6; 11 bases map to TRBD1. The CDR3 has 16 amino acids. CDR1 and CDR2 from the germline V gene are GTSNPN and SVGIG (reference sequence). Trimming cost V 5 bases and J 4 bases; bases outside gene matches: 7.

Only a few counts were recorded for this clone. J is TRBJ2-7 and V is TRBV7-9; TRBD2 aligns across 9 bases. V lost 7 bases, J lost 6 bases, and 10 bases stayed unmatched. Germline values: CDR1 SEHNR, CDR2 FQNEAQ (reference sequence). The CDR3 has 14 residues. The CDR3 is CASKVSAGGSEQYF. DNA of the CDR3: TGTGCCAGCAAGGTTTCAGCGGGAGGAAGCGAGCAGTACTTC. Combining the CDR3 with reference TRBV7-9 and TRBJ2-7 gives the whole variable domain DTGVSQNPRHKITKRGQNVTFRCDPISEHNRLYWYRQTLGQGPEFLTYFQNEAQLEKSRLLSDRFSAERPKGSFSTLEIQRTEQGDSAMYLCASKVSAGGSEQYFGPGTRLTVT.